These 13 T cell receptor beta chains were sequenced from one sample in a study of blood T cell repertoires in COVID-19. Assay used: immunoSEQ multiplex PCR; TCRdb lists only in-frame clones, some missing. Here the sample spans 150,000 or so clones, roughly 78% being singletons. Sequencing used peripheral blood. The receptors originated from a human donor with acute or convalescent COVID-19. The donor label of this sample is uncertain.

The table lists this clone with a few counts. The V and J genes are TRBV9 and TRBJ2-2, with D unresolved. Germline lookup yields CDR1 SGDLS and CDR2 YYNGEE. This CDR3 comprises 13 residues. V was shortened by 0 bases and J by 5 bases, with 5 bases between the two germline ends. The CDR3 DNA reads as TGTGCCAGCAGCGTAGCCGGGACCGGGGAGCTGTTTTTT. Protein product: CASSVAGTGELFF. Drawing the rest from reference TRBV9 and TRBJ2-2, the complete variable domain is DSGVTQTPKHLITATGQRVTLRCSPRSGDLSVYWYQQSLDQGLQFLIQYYNGEERAKGNILERFSAQQFPDLHSELNLSSLELGDSALYFCASSVAGTGELFFGEGSRLTVL.

The chain has TRBV6-2 or TRBV6-3 and TRBJ2-3; possible D gene TRBD1, 5 bases. Germline V lookup: CDR1 MNHEY, CDR2 SVGEGT. V was pared by 7 bases and J by 2 bases, with 16 bases between. This CDR3 contains 15 residues. CDR3 nucleotides: TGTGCCAGCACCCCCAGGGCAGGGCCCACAGATACGCAGTATTTT. It codes for CASTPRAGPTDTQYF.

This clone was picked up many times. The J gene is TRBJ2-7, the V gene TRBV5-8, with 7 nucleotides matching TRBD1. Trimming at V came to 4 bases and at J to 7 bases, leaving 14 bases not matched to a gene. Per the germline V gene, CDR1 is SGHTS and CDR2 is YDEGEE. The CDR3 runs to 15 residues. CDR3 amino acids: CASSPYGTVPREQYF. As DNA, the CDR3 is TGTGCCAGCAGCCCATACGGGACAGTACCTCGGGAGCAGTACTTC.

CDR3 amino acids: CASSQDRTSGSGTQYF. The DNA of the CDR3 is TGTGCCAGCAGCCAAGATCGGACTAGCGGGTCCGGGACCCAGTACTTC. The rearrangement joins TRBV4-2 to TRBJ2-5; 11 bases are shared with TRBD2. The germline CDR1 and CDR2 sequences are LGHNA and YNFKEQ. V lost 0 bases to trimming and J lost 7 bases; unmatched junction nucleotides: 7. This CDR3 contains 16 residues.

The genes are TRBV15 and TRBJ2-7, with 8 nucleotides matching TRBD1. The CDR3 is 15 residues long. Germline CDR1 LNHNV, CDR2 YYDKDF (reference sequence). With V trimmed by 1 base and J by 3 bases, 5 bases remained unmatched. The CDR3 spells CATSRGRTGNYEQYF. CDR3 nucleotides: TGTGCCACCAGCAGAGGCAGGACAGGGAACTACGAGCAGTACTTC.

V and J are TRBV29-1 and TRBJ1-1; weak D call: TRBD1 (6 bases). The ends were cut back, 6 bases at V and 4 bases at J, with 18 bases in the middle. The CDR3 contains 14 residues. Germline loops: CDR1 SQVTM, CDR2 ANQGSEA. The CDR3 sequence: CSVTTGHSSTEAFF. CDR3 bases: TGCAGCGTCACAACGGGACATTCCTCCACTGAAGCTTTCTTT.

V and J are TRBV30 and TRBJ1-4; the D gene is possibly TRBD1 (5 bases). Germline CDR1 is GTSNPN and CDR2 is SVGIG (reference sequence). The CDR3 consists of 14 residues. V was shortened by 0 bases and J by 3 bases, with 8 bases between the two germline ends. CDR3 DNA sequence: TGTGCCTGGAGTGTAAGCAGGGCTAATGAAAAACTGTTTTTT. It specifies CAWSVSRANEKLFF.

The rearrangement links TRBV28 to TRBJ1-2, with 9 bases that match TRBD1. Germline lookup yields CDR1 MDHEN and CDR2 SYDVKM. V lost 3 bases and J lost 5; bases outside the gene matches: 4. The CDR3 covers 14 residues. The CDR3 DNA reads as TGTGCCAGCAGTTTGGAACAGGGGGCATATGGCTACACCTTC. Residues: CASSLEQGAYGYTF.

The CDR3 loop reads CASSLRGGSGSEQFF. CDR3 nucleotides: TGTGCCAGCAGCTTGCGAGGGGGTAGCGGGAGTGAGCAGTTCTTC. The chain carries TRBV11-1 and TRBJ2-1; 9 nucleotides align to TRBD2. This CDR3 has 15 residues. CDR1 is SGHAT, CDR2 FQDESV, per germline (reference sequence). After removal of 3 bases from V and 9 bases from J, the junction contained 9 bases not matched to a gene.

This clone was counted only a few times. This chain uses TRBV30 with TRBJ1-2; D uncertain. Per germline, CDR1 GTSNPN and CDR2 SVGIG (reference sequence). The CDR3 is 13 residues long. V was clipped by 4 bases and J by 7 bases, with 16 bases between them. The CDR3 region has the DNA TGTGCCTGGACTGTCGTTCCGGGTGGTGGCTACACCTTC. This translates into CAWTVVPGGGYTF.

This chain joins TRBV11-2 and TRBJ1-2; D is ambiguous. The CDR3 extends over 13 amino acids. From germline, CDR1 is SGHAT and CDR2 FQNNGV. The ends were cut back, 0 bases at V and 10 bases at J, with 12 bases in the middle. The CDR3 loop reads CASSLESGSVYTF. In nucleotides, the CDR3 is TGTGCCAGCAGCTTAGAGTCGGGGAGTGTCTACACCTTC. Variable domain in full (rest from reference TRBV11-2 and TRBJ1-2): EAGVAQSPRYKIIEKRQSVAFWCNPISGHATLYWYQQILGQGPKLLIQFQNNGVVDDSQLPKDRFSAERLKGVDSTLKIQPAKLEDSAVYLCASSLESGSVYTFGSGTRLTVV.

V gene TRBV6-1 combines with J gene TRBJ1-1; D gene uncertain. Trimming pared 2 bases from V and 1 base from J, leaving 14 bases between. From germline, CDR1 is MNHNS and CDR2 SASEGT. The CDR3 consists of 16 residues. The CDR3 DNA follows: TGTGCCAGCAGTGAAAAAGGTCTTGGAGGGAACACTGAAGCTTTCTTT. Its translation is CASSEKGLGGNTEAFF.

The rearrangement links TRBV5-1 to TRBJ2-3; 10 nucleotides align to TRBD2. V was clipped by 4 bases and J by 6 bases; unmatched bases: 14. Germline V gives CDR1 SGHRS, CDR2 YFSETQ. The CDR3 sequence is 17 residues long. CDR3 residues: CASSPQGVAGGPDTQYF. DNA for the CDR3: TGCGCCAGCAGCCCCCAAGGCGTAGCGGGGGGCCCCGATACGCAGTATTTT.